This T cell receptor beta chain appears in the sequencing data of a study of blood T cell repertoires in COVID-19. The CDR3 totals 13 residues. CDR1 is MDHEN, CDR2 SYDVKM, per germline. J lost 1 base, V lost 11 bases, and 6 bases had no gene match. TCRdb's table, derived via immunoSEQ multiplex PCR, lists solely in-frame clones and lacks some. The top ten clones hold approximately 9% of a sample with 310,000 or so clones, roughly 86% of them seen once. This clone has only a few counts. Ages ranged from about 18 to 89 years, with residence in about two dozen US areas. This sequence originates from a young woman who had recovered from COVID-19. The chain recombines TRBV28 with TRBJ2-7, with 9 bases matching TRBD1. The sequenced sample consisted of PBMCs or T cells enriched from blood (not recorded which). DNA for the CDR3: TGTGCCTGCGGGACAGGGCTGTCCTACGAGCAGTACTTC. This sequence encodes CACGTGLSYEQYF.